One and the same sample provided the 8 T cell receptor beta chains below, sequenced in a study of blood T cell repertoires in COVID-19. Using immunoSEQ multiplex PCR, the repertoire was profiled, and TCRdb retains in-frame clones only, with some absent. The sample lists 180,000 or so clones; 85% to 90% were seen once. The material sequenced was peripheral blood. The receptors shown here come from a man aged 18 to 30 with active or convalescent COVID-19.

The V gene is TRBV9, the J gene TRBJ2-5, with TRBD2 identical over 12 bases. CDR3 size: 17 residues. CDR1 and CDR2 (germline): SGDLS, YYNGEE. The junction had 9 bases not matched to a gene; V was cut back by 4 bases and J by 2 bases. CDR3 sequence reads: CASSSRLAGAIQETQYF. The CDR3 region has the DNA TGTGCCAGCAGCTCTCGACTAGCGGGGGCGATTCAAGAGACCCAGTACTTC.

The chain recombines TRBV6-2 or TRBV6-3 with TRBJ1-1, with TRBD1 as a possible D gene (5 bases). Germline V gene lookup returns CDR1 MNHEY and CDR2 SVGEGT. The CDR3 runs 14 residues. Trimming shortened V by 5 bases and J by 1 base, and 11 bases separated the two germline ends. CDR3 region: CASSRNTGNTEAFF. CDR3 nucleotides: TGTGCCAGCAGTCGTAACACAGGGAACACTGAAGCTTTCTTT.

CDR3: CASSGGQPGTDTQYF. The CDR3 bases are TGTGCCAGCAGCGGAGGACAGCCCGGCACAGATACGCAGTATTTT. The gene calls are TRBV9 and TRBJ2-3, with a weak D call TRBD1 (6 bases). Trimming left V 3 bases short and J 1 base short, with 12 bases between. Per the germline V gene, CDR1 is SGDLS and CDR2 is YYNGEE. This CDR3 spans 15 amino acids.

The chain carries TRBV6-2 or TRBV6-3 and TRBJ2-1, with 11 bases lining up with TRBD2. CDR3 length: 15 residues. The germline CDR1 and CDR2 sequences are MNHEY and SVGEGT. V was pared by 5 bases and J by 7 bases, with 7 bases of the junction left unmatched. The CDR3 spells CASSNSGGVRNEQFF. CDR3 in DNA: TGTGCCAGCAGTAATAGCGGGGGGGTTCGTAATGAGCAGTTCTTC.

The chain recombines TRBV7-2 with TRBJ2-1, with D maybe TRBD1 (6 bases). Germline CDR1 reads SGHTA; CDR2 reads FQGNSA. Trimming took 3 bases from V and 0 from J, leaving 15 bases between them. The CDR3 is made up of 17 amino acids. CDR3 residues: CASSLDLLTGSYNEQFF. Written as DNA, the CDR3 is TGTGCCAGCAGCTTGGACCTTTTGACAGGCTCCTACAATGAGCAGTTCTTC.

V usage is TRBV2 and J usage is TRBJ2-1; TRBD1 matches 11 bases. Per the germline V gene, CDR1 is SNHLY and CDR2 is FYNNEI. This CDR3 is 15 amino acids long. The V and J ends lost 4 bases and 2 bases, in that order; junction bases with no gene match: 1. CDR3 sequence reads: CASSGGQGAYNEQFF. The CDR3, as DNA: TGTGCCAGCAGTGGGGGACAGGGGGCCTACAATGAGCAGTTCTTC.

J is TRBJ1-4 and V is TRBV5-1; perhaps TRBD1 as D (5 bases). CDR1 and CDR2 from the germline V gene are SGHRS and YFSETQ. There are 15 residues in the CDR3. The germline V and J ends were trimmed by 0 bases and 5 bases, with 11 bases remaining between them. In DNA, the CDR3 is TGCGCCAGCAGCTTGGAGGGACTGGCGAATGAAAAACTGTTTTTT. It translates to CASSLEGLANEKLFF.

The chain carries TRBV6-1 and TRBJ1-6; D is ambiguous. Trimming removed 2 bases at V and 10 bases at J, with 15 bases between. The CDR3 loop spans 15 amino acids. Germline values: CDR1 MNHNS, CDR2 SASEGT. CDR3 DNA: TGTGCCAGCAGTGAAAAAGGTTCAGGATCCTCACCCCTCCACTTT. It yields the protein CASSEKGSGSSPLHF.